One T cell receptor (beta chain) is described in this entry. Original methodology: Reference gene primers were amplified, and this amplification served to estimate nucleated cell counts. TCRdb keeps only in-frame clones here, not all; method: immunoSEQ multiplex PCR. D and trimming were read from the DNA, whereas the V and J calls and clone size are those reported in that table. The data show approximately 250,000 clones, over 70% seen once. The data were obtained in a study of blood T cell repertoires in COVID-19. Participants, about 18 to 90 years old, spanned 25 or so US areas. Germline V lookup: CDR1 MNHEY, CDR2 SMNVEV (reference sequence). V gave up 5 bases and J gave up 6 bases; unmatched junction bases: 4. This CDR3 comprises 13 residues.

What was sequenced was PBMCs or T cells enriched from blood (not recorded which). This receptor was taken from a woman aged 40 to 50 who had been exposed to COVID-19. The chain has TRBV27 and TRBJ1-2; 9 positions match TRBD1. CDR3: CASSRQGVDGYTF. Here the CDR3 DNA reads TGTGCCAGCAGTCGACAGGGGGTCGATGGCTACACCTTC.